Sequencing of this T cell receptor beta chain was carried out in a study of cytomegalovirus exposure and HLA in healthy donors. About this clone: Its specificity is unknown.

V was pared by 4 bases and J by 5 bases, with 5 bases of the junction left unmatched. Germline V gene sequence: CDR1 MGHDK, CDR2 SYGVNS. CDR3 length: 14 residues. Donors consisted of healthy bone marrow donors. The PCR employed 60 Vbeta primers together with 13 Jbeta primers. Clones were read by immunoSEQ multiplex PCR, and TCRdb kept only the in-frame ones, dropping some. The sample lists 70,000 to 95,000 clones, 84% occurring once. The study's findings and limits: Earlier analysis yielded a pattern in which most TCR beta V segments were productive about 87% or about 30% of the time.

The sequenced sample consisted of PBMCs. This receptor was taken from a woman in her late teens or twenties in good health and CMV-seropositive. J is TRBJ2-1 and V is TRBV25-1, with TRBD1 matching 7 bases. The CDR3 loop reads CASSGKDRDNEQFF. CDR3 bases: TGTGCCAGCAGTGGAAAAGACAGGGACAATGAGCAGTTCTTC.